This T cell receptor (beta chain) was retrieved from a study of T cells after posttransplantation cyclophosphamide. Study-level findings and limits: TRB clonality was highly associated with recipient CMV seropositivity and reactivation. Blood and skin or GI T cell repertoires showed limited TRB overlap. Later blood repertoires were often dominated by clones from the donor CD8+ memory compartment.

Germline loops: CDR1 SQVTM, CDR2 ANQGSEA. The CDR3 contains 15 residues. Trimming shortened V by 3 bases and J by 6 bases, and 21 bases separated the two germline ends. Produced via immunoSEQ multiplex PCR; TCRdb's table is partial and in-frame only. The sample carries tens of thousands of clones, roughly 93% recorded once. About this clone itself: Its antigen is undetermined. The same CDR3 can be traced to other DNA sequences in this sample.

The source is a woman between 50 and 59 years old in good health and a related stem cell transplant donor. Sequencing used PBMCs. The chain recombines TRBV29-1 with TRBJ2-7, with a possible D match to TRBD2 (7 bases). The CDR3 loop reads CSVEGGWAGEGEQYF. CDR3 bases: TGCAGCGTTGAGGGGGGTTGGGCAGGGGAGGGCGAGCAGTACTTC.